A single sample gave rise to the 5 T cell receptor beta chains below, sequenced in a study of blood T cell repertoires in COVID-19. TCRdb keeps only in-frame clones here, not all; method: immunoSEQ multiplex PCR. This sample has 400,000 or so clones; roughly 87% occur once, and the top ten carry around 2%. The sequenced sample was PBMCs or T cells enriched from blood (not recorded which). The receptor source for this set is a woman aged 40 to 49 with acute COVID-19.

The gene calls are TRBV6-5 and TRBJ1-1; D is unclear. Germline V gene lookup returns CDR1 MNHEY and CDR2 SVGAGI. Trimming took off 3 bases at V and 11 bases at J, with 13 bases between the two ends. This CDR3 comprises 12 residues. The CDR3, as DNA: TGTGCCAGCAGTTATCGGCGAGGAACCGCTTTCTTT. Its translation: CASSYRRGTAFF.

J is TRBJ1-2 and V is TRBV12-3 or TRBV12-4; D possibly corresponds to TRBD1 (5 bases). V lost 5 bases and J 8 bases, leaving 12 bases between the germline ends. The CDR3 is 12 residues long. The CDR3 sequence: CASSPPGAGYTF. The CDR3 DNA follows: TGTGCCAGCAGTCCACCTGGGGCGGGCTACACCTTC.

This clone was counted once. The V gene is TRBV11-2, the J gene TRBJ1-3, with D perhaps TRBD1 (5 bases). Trimming pared 4 bases from V and 0 bases from J, leaving 19 bases between. Germline values: CDR1 SGHAT, CDR2 FQNNGV. The CDR3 contains 18 residues. The CDR3 protein is CASSSLRGDGLSGNTIYF. The CDR3 coding sequence is TGTGCCAGCAGCTCCCTTCGGGGGGACGGGCTCTCTGGAAACACCATATATTTT.

In the case of this clone: This sample includes further DNA sequences coding for the same CDR3. The chain links TRBV19 to TRBJ2-7, with 8 bases fitting TRBD1. The CDR3 extends over 13 amino acids. Germline V gene lookup returns CDR1 LNHDA and CDR2 SQIVND (reference sequence). V lost 4 bases to trimming and J lost 2 bases; unmatched junction nucleotides: 1. The CDR3, as DNA: TGTGCCAGTAGTAGGGACAGGACCTACGAGCAGTACTTC. As protein: CASSRDRTYEQYF. Supplemented by reference TRBV19 and TRBJ2-7, the full variable domain reads DGGITQSPKYLFRKEGQNVTLSCEQNLNHDAMYWYRQDPGQGLRLIYYSQIVNDFQKGDIAEGYSVSREKKESFPLTVTSAQKNPTAFYLCASSRDRTYEQYFGPGTRLTVT.

This chain uses TRBV21-1 with TRBJ1-2; the tabulated D call, TRBD1, remains unverified against the DNA. TRBV21-1 is described as a pseudogene. The CDR3 length is 15 residues. This CDR3 is CASSKKPSIGYGYTF. DNA for the CDR3: TGTGCCAGCAGCAAAAAACCCAGTATTGGCTATGGCTACACCTTC.